A selection of T cell receptor beta chains follows, all from one sample in a study of human T cells and chemical hapten exposure. TCRdb reanalysed the RACE reads using MiXCR and keeps one entry per CDR3 protein. The sample yields about 190,000 distinct CDR3 sequences, approximately 24% seen once. The sequencing here drew on whole blood, taken in connection with sensitization to the hapten diphenylcyclopropenone (DPC). The receptors here all came from a woman aged 40 to 50 with alopecia areata. Some clones in this sample may be carry-over from other donors' samples. Both conserved end residues are part of each CDR3. A D gene is named only where the DNA matches it firmly. Clone size appears in some rows only: once, few, many, or a class for an expanded clone.

clone_size d_call j_call v_call cdr3_nt cdr3_aa
- - TRBJ2-3 TRBV10-3 TGTGCCATCAGTGAGCGTAGAACCAACACAGATACGCAGTATTTT CAISERRTNTDTQYF
- - TRBJ1-5 TRBV4-3 TGCGCCAGCAGCCCCGGCCTTTATCAGCCCCAGCATTTT CASSPGLYQPQHF
- - TRBJ2-7 TRBV6-5 TGTGCCAGCCACCACGACATGGGGGTCGAGCAGTACTTC CASHHDMGVEQYF
few - TRBJ1-2 TRBV7-2 TGTGCCAGCAGCTCGAGTCTGGAGGACTATGGCTACACCTTC CASSSSLEDYGYTF
- - TRBJ1-6 TRBV20-1 TGCAGTGCTTCGGAAGGGACTTCTAATTCACCCCTCCACTTT CSASEGTSNSPLHF
few TRBD1 TRBJ1-1 TRBV12-3/TRBV12-4 TGTGCCAGCTTTCCTACAGGGGGTACTGAAGCTTTCTTT CASFPTGGTEAFF
many - TRBJ2-6 TRBV7-9 TGTGCCAGCAGCTGGTCGAGCTCTGGGGCCAACGTCCTGACTTTC CASSWSSSGANVLTF
many - TRBJ2-3 TRBV20-1 TGCAGTGCTCCCCGGCGAGGCACAGATACGCAGTATTTT CSAPRRGTDTQYF
- TRBD2 TRBJ2-5 TRBV7-2 TGTGCCAGCAGCTTAGCCCTGCCACTCTTCGGGGAGGGCCAAGAGACCCAGTACTTC CASSLALPLFGEGQETQYF
- TRBD2 TRBJ2-1 TRBV23-1 TGCGCCAGCAGTCAGGGGACTAGCGGGAGCAATGAGCAGTTCTTC CASSQGTSGSNEQFF
- - TRBJ1-1 TRBV10-3 TGTGCCATCAGTGACCCCCCTTCAGAGAACACTGAAGCTTTCTTT CAISDPPSENTEAFF
- - TRBJ2-7 TRBV7-2 TGTGCCAGCAGCTTAGGAGGCATCTCCTACGAGCAGTACTTC CASSLGGISYEQYF
few - TRBJ2-2 TRBV4-3 TGCGCCAGCAGCCTGACAGTGAACACCGGGGAGCTGTTTTTT CASSLTVNTGELFF
- TRBD1 TRBJ1-1 TRBV7-8 TGTGCCAGCATTGGGGACAGGGTGAGCACTGAAGCTTTCTTT CASIGDRVSTEAFF
once - TRBJ2-1 TRBV15 TGTGCCACCAGCAGAGGCTTAGCGGCCTACAATGAGCAGTTCTTC CATSRGLAAYNEQFF
few TRBD2 TRBJ2-7 TRBV4-3 TGCGCCAGCAGCCCAGGAGCGGGACTCCTAAGCTCCTACGAGCAGTACTTC CASSPGAGLLSSYEQYF
few - TRBJ1-5 TRBV3-1 TGTGCCAGCAGCCAAGCCGGGGTGTATCAGCCCCAGCATTTT CASSQAGVYQPQHF
few TRBD2 TRBJ2-1 TRBV4-1 TGCGCCAGCAGCCACCCCTTGACTAGCGGGAGAAGTAATGAGCAGTTCTTC CASSHPLTSGRSNEQFF
few TRBD2 TRBJ2-1 TRBV20-1 TGCAGTGCTAGAGAGGGAGCGGGGGGGTATGAGCAGTTCTTC CSAREGAGGYEQFF
few TRBD2 TRBJ2-2 TRBV5-4 TGTGCCAGCAGCTTGGGTAGCGGGAGGGCGGACGGGGAGCTGTTTTTT CASSLGSGRADGELFF
few TRBD1 TRBJ1-2 TRBV20-1 TGCAGTGCTAGGGACAGGGGGCTTGGCTACACCTTC CSARDRGLGYTF
few TRBD1 TRBJ2-7 TRBV29-1 TGCAGCGTTGCGTATGTGGGACAGGGGGCCTCCTACGAGCAGTACTTC CSVAYVGQGASYEQYF
- TRBD2 TRBJ2-7 TRBV29-1 TGCAGCGTTGCTGCGGGAGCGCAGGGGCAGTACTTC CSVAAGAQGQYF
many - TRBJ2-7 TRBV29-1 TGCAGCGCAGGACAGTCCTACGAGCAGTACTTC CSAGQSYEQYF
few TRBD2 TRBJ2-1 TRBV24-1 TGTGCCACCAGTAGGAAGCGGGAGAGGAATGAGCAGTTCTTC CATSRKRERNEQFF
many - TRBJ2-7 TRBV6-2/TRBV6-3 TGTGCCAGCAGTTATACAACGGGACCCTACGAGCAGTACTTC CASSYTTGPYEQYF
- - TRBJ1-4 TRBV7-2 TGTGCCAGCAGCCGGGTGCAGCTTAATGAAAAACTGTTTTTT CASSRVQLNEKLFF
- TRBD1 TRBJ1-5 TRBV12-3/TRBV12-4 TGTGCCAGCAGCTTTGGGACAGAGGGTAATCAGCCCCAGCATTTT CASSFGTEGNQPQHF
few TRBD1 TRBJ2-1 TRBV14 TGTGCCAGCATGAACCATGGGACAGGTAACAATGAGCAGTTCTTC CASMNHGTGNNEQFF
- TRBD2 TRBJ2-7 TRBV4-2 TGTGCCAGCAGCCAGGCTAGCGGGAGGGCCTACGAGCAGTACTTC CASSQASGRAYEQYF
- - TRBJ2-1 TRBV27 TGTGCCAGCAGTTTAAGGGTAGGCGATGAGCAGTTCTTC CASSLRVGDEQFF
- - TRBJ2-1 TRBV7-8 TGTGCCAGCAGCGGGGGGACCTTACCTTACAATGAGCAGTTCTTC CASSGGTLPYNEQFF
many - TRBJ2-5 TRBV2 TGTGCCAGCAGCTGGATCGGGACCCAGTACTTC CASSWIGTQYF
few - TRBJ2-4 TRBV20-1 TGCAGTGCCACTAGAGCCCAGCCCCTAGTCATTCAGTACTTC CSATRAQPLVIQYF
- TRBD1 TRBJ1-5 TRBV15 TGTGCCACCAGCAGAGTTGCGACAGGGCTCAATCAGCCCCAGCATTTT CATSRVATGLNQPQHF
- - TRBJ1-3 TRBV5-6 TGTGCCAGCAGCTTGGGATGGGGGTACGGAAACACCATATATTTT CASSLGWGYGNTIYF
- TRBD2 TRBJ2-5 TRBV27 TGTGCCAGCAGTCGTCGACTAGCGGGAGGACGGGACCAGTACTTC CASSRRLAGGRDQYF
- - TRBJ2-2 TRBV25-1 TGTGCCAGCAGTGACTCTTACAGTAACACCGGGGAGCTGTTTTTT CASSDSYSNTGELFF
- - TRBJ2-1 TRBV7-9 TGTGCCAGCAGCTTAGGTCAGCACTCCTACAATGAGCAGTTCTTC CASSLGQHSYNEQFF
once - TRBJ1-1 TRBV11-2 TGTGCCAACAGCTTAGAACCGGGGAACACTGAAGCTTTCTTT CANSLEPGNTEAFF
few - TRBJ1-4 TRBV6-1 TGTGCCAGCAGTTCCCGGGGCTTAAATGAAAAACTGTTTTTT CASSSRGLNEKLFF
few - TRBJ2-1 TRBV29-1 TGCAGCGTTCTTGGGGGGGGGGCCCCCTACAATGAGCAGTTCTTC CSVLGGGAPYNEQFF
- - TRBJ2-2 TRBV28 TGTGCCAGCACCCCTTCGCCAGCCGGGGAGCTGTTTTTT CASTPSPAGELFF
few TRBD1 TRBJ1-4 TRBV4-3 TGCGCCAGCAGCGACAGGGTCAGGGCTAATGAAAAACTGTTTTTT CASSDRVRANEKLFF
many TRBD1 TRBJ2-7 TRBV7-2 TGTGCCAGCAGCTCCAGGACAGGGCGGGAGCAGTACTTC CASSSRTGREQYF
many TRBD1 TRBJ2-3 TRBV19 TGTGCCAGCCACAGGGGTGGGGATACGCAGTATTTT CASHRGGDTQYF
few - TRBJ2-5 TRBV24-1 TGTGCCACCAGTGATGCGTTGGTCCAAGAGACCCAGTACTTC CATSDALVQETQYF
many TRBD2 TRBJ2-1 TRBV7-2 TGTGCCAGCAGCCCAAGGGTAGCGGGAGGAGGAAATGAGCAGTTCTTC CASSPRVAGGGNEQFF
few TRBD2 TRBJ2-7 TRBV20-1 TGCAGTGCTAGAGGGACTAGCGGGAGCTACGAGCAGTACTTC CSARGTSGSYEQYF
few - TRBJ2-1 TRBV28 TGTGCCAGTATTAGCGACAATGAGCAGTTCTTC CASISDNEQFF
few - TRBJ2-3 TRBV12-3/TRBV12-4 TGTGCCAGCAGTCCTACGGGACAAGTAGCTAGCACAGATACGCAGTATTTT CASSPTGQVASTDTQYF
- TRBD1 TRBJ2-2 TRBV6-2/TRBV6-3 TGTGCCAGCAGTCCAGGGACAGGGGAGGCCGGGGAGCTGTTTTTT CASSPGTGEAGELFF